This TCR beta chain was observed in a study of graft-versus-host responses after intestinal transplantation. Study-level information: Multivisceral, liver-intestinal, or isolated intestinal grafts were transplanted into recipients. Following induction with anti-thymocyte globulin, all recipients were given tacrolimus and steroids for about 3 years.

Libraries were prepared by immunoSEQ multiplex PCR; TCRdb keeps only in-frame clonotypes and omits some of them. Of about 110,000 clones in the sample, roughly nine tenths were seen once. In the case of this clone: Its matching antigen is unknown.

Whole-study results and caveats: GvH clones occurred in recipient marrow; some first appeared in ileum or blood. Across patients carrying graft-donor T cell macrochimerism, allografts held high graft-versus-host to host-versus-graft clonal ratios.

V was pared by 1 base and J by 1 base, with 8 bases between. Germline-derived CDR1 and CDR2 are SGHTA and FQGNSA. The CDR3 contains 14 residues. Sequencing was performed on unstimulated CD4+ T cells sorted from spleen or lymph node cells, taken before transplant. The sequence derives from a human donor who was the organ donor for an intestinal transplant. This chain links TRBV7-2 with TRBJ2-7; D is perhaps TRBD2 (6 bases). The CDR3 DNA is TGTGCCAGCAGCTTAGTCCGGGAGTCCTACGAGCAGTACTTC. This encodes CASSLVRESYEQYF.